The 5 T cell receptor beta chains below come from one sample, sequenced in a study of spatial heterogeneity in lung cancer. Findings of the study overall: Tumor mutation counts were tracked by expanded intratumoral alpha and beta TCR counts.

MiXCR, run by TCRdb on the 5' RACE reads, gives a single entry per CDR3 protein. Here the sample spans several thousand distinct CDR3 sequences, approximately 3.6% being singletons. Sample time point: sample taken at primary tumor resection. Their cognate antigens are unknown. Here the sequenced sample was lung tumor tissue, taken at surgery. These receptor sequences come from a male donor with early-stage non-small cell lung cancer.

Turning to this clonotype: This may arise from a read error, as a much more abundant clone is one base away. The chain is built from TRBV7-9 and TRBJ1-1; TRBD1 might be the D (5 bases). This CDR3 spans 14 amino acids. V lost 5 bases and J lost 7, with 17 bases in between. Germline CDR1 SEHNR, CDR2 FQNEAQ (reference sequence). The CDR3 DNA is TGTGCCAGCAGCCCAGACATCGACAGATGTGAAGCTTTCTTT. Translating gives CASSPDIDRCEAFF.

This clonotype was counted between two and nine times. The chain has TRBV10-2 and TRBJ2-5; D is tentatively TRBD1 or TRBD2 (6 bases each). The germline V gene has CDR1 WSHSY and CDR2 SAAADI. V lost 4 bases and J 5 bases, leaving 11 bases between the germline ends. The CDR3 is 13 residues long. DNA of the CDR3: TGCGCCAGCAGTGGCCGGGGGCGGGAGACCCAGTACTTC. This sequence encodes CASSGRGRETQYF.

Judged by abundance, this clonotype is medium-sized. The CDR3 DNA is TGTGCCAGCCTGGTGGGACCGAGTTCTTCAGGCTACACCTTC. Translated: CASLVGPSSSGYTF. This sequence joins TRBV19 and TRBJ1-2; D might be TRBD1 (5 bases). This CDR3 has 14 residues. The V and J ends lost 9 bases and 8 bases respectively, with 22 bases between them. Germline V gene data show CDR1 as LNHDA and CDR2 as SQIVND (reference sequence).

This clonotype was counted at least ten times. The CDR3, as DNA: TGTGCCAGCAGTTTATATACAGGGAGCACTGAAGCTTTCTTT. Residues: CASSLYTGSTEAFF. The chain employs TRBV7-2 and TRBJ1-1; maybe TRBD1 (6 bases). This CDR3 is 14 amino acids long. The V gene's germline CDR1 is SGHTA and CDR2 FQGNSA. V was cut by 6 bases and J by 4 bases, with 15 bases left in between.

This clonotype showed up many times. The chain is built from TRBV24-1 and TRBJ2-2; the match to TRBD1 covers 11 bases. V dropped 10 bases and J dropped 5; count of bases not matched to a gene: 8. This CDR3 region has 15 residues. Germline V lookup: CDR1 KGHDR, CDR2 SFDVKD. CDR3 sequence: CATNPGQGGTGELFF. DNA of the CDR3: TGTGCCACTAACCCGGGACAGGGGGGGACCGGGGAGCTGTTTTTT.